This T cell receptor beta chain was sequenced in a study of T cell responses to AZD1222 COVID-19 vaccine. Findings and limits, study-wide: No repertoire was sampled before or during the peak T cell response, only after it.

The assay was immunoSEQ multiplex PCR, and TCRdb's table has in-frame clones only and misses some. The data show about 98,000 clones, roughly 88% seen once. A word on this clone: Its antigen is still unknown.

V was pared by 3 bases and J by 1 base, with 10 bases between. Germline assignment: CDR1 SNHLY and CDR2 FYNNEI. The CDR3 has 16 amino acids. The chain recombines TRBV2 with TRBJ2-6; either TRBD1 or TRBD2 may supply D (5 bases each). The specimen comprised peripheral blood, sampled on day 0 of MenACWY control vaccination. This sequence was found in an adult in good health. CDR3 region: CASSEGTRSGANVLTF. In DNA, the CDR3 is TGTGCCAGCAGTGAGGGGACGAGGTCTGGGGCCAACGTCCTGACTTTC.